This entry lists 5 T cell receptor beta chains sequenced from one sample in a study of CD8 T cell repertoires and HIV-1 epitope variants. Libraries were prepared by immunoSEQ multiplex PCR; TCRdb keeps only in-frame clonotypes and omits some of them. The sample includes approximately 4,900 clones, approximately 67% of them seen just once. Antigen specificity for these receptors is unknown. Sequenced: cultured CD8+ T cells derived from PBMCs. These receptor sequences come from a male donor with HIV.

The J gene is TRBJ1-1, the V gene TRBV5-5; 8 nucleotides align to TRBD1. The CDR3 sequence is 15 residues long. The trim removed 3 bases at V and 8 bases at J, leaving 12 bases unmatched. Germline V gene sequence: CDR1 SGHKS, CDR2 YYEKEE (reference sequence). The CDR3 DNA reads as TGTGCCAGCAGCTCACAGGGGGGCGGCGTTCGGGAAGCTTTCTTT. Amino acids: CASSSQGGGVREAFF.

The rearrangement links TRBV5-4 to TRBJ2-2; perhaps TRBD2 as D (7 bases). The V end was cut by 3 bases, the J end by 7 bases, with 10 bases between. The V gene's germline CDR1 is SGHNT and CDR2 YYREEE (reference sequence). This CDR3 is built from 13 residues. CDR3 amino acids: CASSWRGGGELFF. For the CDR3, the DNA is TGTGCCAGCAGCTGGAGGGGGGGCGGGGAGCTGTTTTTT.

V usage is TRBV18 and J usage is TRBJ1-1; perhaps TRBD1 as D (5 bases). In germline, CDR1 is KGHSH, CDR2 LQKENI. This CDR3 region has 13 residues. Trimming took off 3 bases at V and 3 bases at J, with 8 bases between the two ends. The CDR3 region is CASSPGPDTEAFF. The DNA for the CDR3 is TGTGCCAGCTCACCGGGGCCGGACACTGAAGCTTTCTTT.

The chain combines TRBV7-2 with TRBJ1-2, with TRBD1 as a possible D gene (6 bases). The germline V and J ends were trimmed by 1 base and 8 bases, with 20 bases remaining between them. The CDR3 is 16 residues long. Germline loops: CDR1 SGHTA, CDR2 FQGNSA. For the CDR3, the DNA is TGTGCCAGCAGCTTAGGGGTGGTGCGGGGGGCGGAAGGCTACACCTTC. Translating it yields CASSLGVVRGAEGYTF.

This chain joins TRBV18 and TRBJ1-1; TRBD1 matches at 7 bases. J lost 2 bases, V lost 2 bases, and 2 bases had no gene match. The CDR3 runs 14 residues. Per the germline V gene, CDR1 is KGHSH and CDR2 is LQKENI. CDR3 DNA: TGTGCCAGCTCACCATGGGACAGTAACACTGAAGCTTTCTTT. Its protein product is CASSPWDSNTEAFF.